Below, one T cell receptor (beta chain) is given with its context. The sample is drawn from a study of OX40 agonist ivuxolimab in advanced cancers. Blood sampling took place at baseline, cycle 4 day 1, and cycle 7 day 1. Using immunoSEQ multiplex PCR, the repertoire was profiled, and TCRdb retains in-frame clones only, with some absent. The sample lists more than 90,000 clones, approximately 80% occurring once. From germline, CDR1 is SGHVS and CDR2 FQNEAQ. With V trimmed by 6 bases and J by 0 bases, 10 bases remained unmatched. The length of the CDR3 is 18 residues. Sequencing used CD4+ or CD8+ T cells sorted from blood, obtained in a trial of the OX40 agonist ivuxolimab. The clonotype was recovered from an adult with an advanced solid tumor such as melanoma, head and neck, liver or kidney cancer. V is TRBV7-8 and J is TRBJ2-1; the match to TRBD2 covers 11 bases. The DNA of the CDR3 is TGTGCCAGCAGGAGTCACGGGACTAGCGGTAGCTCCTACAATGAGCAGTTCTTC. Translating gives CASRSHGTSGSSYNEQFF.